This TCR beta chain was recovered during a study of cytomegalovirus exposure and HLA in healthy donors (dated by TCRdb to 2016 to 2017). For context, the study as a whole: An earlier analysis of some 550 of the donors reported more than 250 Gb of sequence data and more than 90 million unique TCR beta sequences from some 180 million T cells. A later genetic analysis took genome-wide SNP genotypes for about 60% of the roughly 670 donors and used that subset as a discovery cohort. Rather than drawing on any new phenotypic data, the later analysis identified candidate immune exposures from TCR beta sequences and the way those sequences occurred across donors. Class I and class II HLA loci were covered by the typing at four-digit resolution. High-throughput TCR immunosequencing, statistical association of individual TCRs with disease status, and machine learning were combined to predict cytomegalovirus infection status. Besides the first cohort of 666 subjects, a separate validation cohort made up of 120 different subjects was used. The study used immunosequencing to profile the T cell repertoires of approximately 650 subjects and linked those repertoires to cytomegalovirus serostatus. Roughly 5 DR-DQ haplotypes were handled as single units for association and clustering, since linkage in the cohort was strong. The study aimed to test whether cataloging public T cell receptors could reveal signatures of past pathogen exposure. An earlier analysis of around 640 of the donors used high-throughput TCR beta sequencing to judge whether each TCR beta V gene segment behaved as functional or pseudogenic. Donor age, sex, ethnicity and CMV serostatus were compiled alongside the repertoire data. All discovery cohort repertoires had been generated on a single sequencing platform. Typing coverage varied by locus: roughly 629-630 donors for A, B, C, DRB1 and DQB1; more than 500 for DQA1; about 600 for DPA1; roughly 450 for DPB1. Among the roughly 400 genotyped donors, about 83% belonged to the genetic ancestry cluster associated with self-reported Caucasian donors. Among 300 to 500 genotyped donors of the cohort, an average of approximately 240,000 unique TCR beta nucleotide sequences was sequenced per donor, of which about 18% were non-productive. To study patterns of TCR occurrence, a later analysis re-analyzed previously published TCR beta repertoires from 666 donors and added high-resolution HLA genotyping. An early release that covered several hundred HLA-typed donors contained approximately 300 gigabases of sequencing data and roughly 84 million unique TCR sequences.

A few counts support this clone. What this receptor recognizes is not known. No much larger clone is present one base from it, and per-base qualities are unavailable. The cohort was made up of several hundred healthy bone marrow donors. Cohort members were all nominally healthy when sampled, although unrecorded immune exposures were likely present. The donor tested CMV seropositive, placing the donor among the 310 or so seropositive members of the cohort. Every donor gave a peripheral blood sample, and the peripheral blood mononuclear cells from that sample were used for TCR beta sequencing. Genomic DNA was extracted from the blood cell samples with the Qiagen DNeasy Blood Extraction Kit. The protocol used for the library was the immunoSEQ multiplex PCR assay. A mixture of 60 forward primers for TCR Vbeta segments and 13 reverse primers for TCR Jbeta segments was used in the multiplex PCR. The CDR3 region of rearranged TCR beta genes was amplified from genomic DNA by a multiplex PCR assay. Amplified TCR beta libraries were sequenced as 87-base-pair reads on the Illumina HiSeq System. Per the source publication's procedure: In a later analysis, about 80 million unique TCR beta chains were counted across the roughly 610 repertoires, and roughly 11 million of these chains were shared by at least two donors. To remove PCR and sequencing errors, raw reads were error-corrected and collapsed into unique sequences using a nearest-neighbor algorithm that merged closely related sequences. Alignment of CDR3 sequences to IMGT reference sequences was used to assign V, D and J gene segments. For a sequence to be retained, at least a six-nucleotide match to both a V gene segment and a J gene segment was required. A rearrangement counted as productive if the CDR3 had no stop codons and remained in frame with V and J, and every other rearrangement counted as non-productive. CDR3 was defined by IMGT convention, running from the second conserved V-encoded cysteine to the conserved J-encoded phenylalanine. The earlier analysis of some 600 of the donors excluded sequences that lacked an unambiguous match to a single V gene segment. An earlier analysis of under 750 of the donors called V segments functional above 56.7% productive rearrangements and segregating when the between-donor standard deviation exceeded 5%. A statistical classification framework was developed to diagnose cytomegalovirus status using the catalog of TCR beta chain sequences. V and J gene assignment, in a later analysis, came from comparing TCR nucleotide sequences with IMGT/GENE-DB human TR gene sequences. In a later analysis, CDR3 sequences and most-parsimonious VDJ recombination scenarios were assigned using the TCRdist pipeline. A later analysis defined each TCR beta chain by its CDR3 amino acid sequence plus V-gene family, and excluded reads lacking a unique V-gene family. A later analysis removed several hundred highly shared, low-generation-probability nucleotide sequences to deal with suspected cross-contamination and a sequencing artifact. In a later analysis, a clonal expansion index for each public chain was calculated from normalized within-repertoire ranks of inferred template counts. A later analysis computed generation probabilities with a VDJ recombination model fitted to out-of-frame rearrangements, and checked the results against IGoR. A later analysis scored TCR-TCR, TCR-HLA and TCR-CMV co-occurrence with hypergeometric tests, applying a repertoire-size bias correction to TCR pairs. To estimate false discovery rates, a later analysis permuted the HLA or CMV assignments 20 times. In a later analysis, co-occurring TCRs were grouped with DBSCAN, and TCRdist sequence similarity was added when clustering was performed within HLA-allele-positive subsets. Repertoires with fewer than 30,000 or more than 120,000 public chains, plus five repertoires with anomalous nucleotide sharing, were excluded from co-occurrence clustering. The immuneACCESS repertoire file appears here via TCRdb, limited to in-frame rearrangements. These files lack a portion of the clones; in checked studies, under half of the deficit traces to unresolved V genes, and the cause of the others is not known. Clone size and the V and J calls come from that table; the DNA yielded D and trimming. In all, the sample holds around 150,000 clones, and about 10% of those were seen once. The ten largest make up 5.5% to 8% of the sample.

Here is what the overall study found, with its caveats: A later analysis found that most CMV-associated TCR beta chains appeared HLA-restricted, with HLA associations seemingly driven largely by CMV exposure. When HLA alleles, especially DR and DQ, strongly co-occurred, TCR associations were difficult to assign to individual alleles. The authors suggested that the approach could potentially be extended to other disease states and immunological phenotypes. Correlated functional status among segregating V segments might reflect linkage disequilibrium, but an unknown experimental factor could not be ruled out. Roughly uniform sequencing depth across donors was assumed in presence/absence analyses, although this assumption may not hold. Compared with equally common non-associated chains, HLA-associated TCR beta chains in a later analysis were more clonally expanded and had lower generation probabilities. CMV serostatus was the only immune exposure information available for the cohort. Broadly in line with IMGT annotations, most TCR beta V segments showed up in productive rearrangements about 87% or about 30% of the time in an earlier analysis of around 550 of the donors. Some IMGT-functional V segments, including TRBV6-2 and TRBV6-3, could not be distinguished by the 87-base-pair reads and were therefore excluded. The study listed over 150 TCR beta chains as associated with cytomegalovirus. The earlier analysis of 587 of the donors excluded approximately 15 rarely observed V segments, including chromosome 9 orphons, because counts were too low. Only TCR beta chains were sequenced in this cohort, and the absence of alpha or paired-chain data limited detectable features. HLA typing was unavailable for some donors at each locus, so association tests used only the typed subset. Three of the identified cytomegalovirus-associated TCR beta chains were confirmed in vitro to be specific for cytomegalovirus antigens. In a later genetic analysis, fewer N-insertions in productive TCRs were reported among donors in an Asian-associated ancestry cluster than the 666-donor mean. While some public TCRs were present in many individuals, most TCR sequences turned up only very rarely across donors. A further reported finding was that TCR beta sequences accurately predicted the HLA-A and HLA-B alleles for most subjects in the first cohort. The classifier was reported to diagnose cytomegalovirus status with high specificity and sensitivity in both the original cohort and the validation cohort. The sequencing pipeline was judged likely to have produced a cluster of highly shared sequence variants as a technical artifact. An association between a missense DCLRE1C variant and V-gene and J-gene trimming of TCR beta chains was found in a later genetic analysis and replicated in an independent cohort. At a false discovery rate of 0.05, a later analysis linked around 15,000 TCR beta sequences to specific HLA alleles. In a later analysis, the rate of TCR association differed among HLA loci, with DRB1 alleles having the most associated TCRs and HLA-C alleles having the fewest. A later analysis reported that several top co-occurrence clusters appeared linked to parvovirus B19, influenza, CMV and Epstein-Barr virus.

The germline V gene supplies CDR1 SNHLY and CDR2 FYNNEI. The trim is 5 bases for V and 4 bases for J, with a gap of 5 bases between the germline ends. The CDR3 starts with the cysteine, ends with the phenylalanine, and has 11 residues. Only the CDR3 DNA stays, 33 bases, in frame from base 1. The sequenced sample was PBMCs. The source of this sequence is a woman between 40 and 55 years old in good health and CMV-seropositive. The chain is assembled from TRBV2 and TRBJ2-5, with no reliable assignment of the D segment. In nucleotide form, the sequence is TGTGCCAGCAGTACGGGAGAGACCCAGTACTTC. This is translated as CASSTGETQYF.